This T cell receptor beta chain emerged from a study of T cells in Graves' hyperthyroidism and ophthalmopathy. General study findings and limits: Onset of ophthalmopathy came a median around 6.2 months after the model predicted it.

Patients aged 18 to 65 with hyperthyroidism were newly diagnosed, with duration under 2 months. Orbital computed tomography, thyroid ultrasound, serum thyroxine and TRAb, and clinical symptoms together informed the diagnoses. Researchers took RNA transcripts and amplified the TCR beta CDR3 regions from them. A set of HTBI primers served as the primers for a first-round RT-PCR of the TCR CDR3. TCRdb reprocessed the multiplex PCR reads with MiXCR, giving one entry per CDR3 protein. The sample comprises about 580,000 distinct CDR3 sequences, 11% to 15% of which are singletons, and less than 6% rests with the top ten. From germline, CDR1 is SEHNR and CDR2 FQNEAQ (reference sequence). Losses at the gene ends were 6 bases for V and 6 bases for J; bases not matched to a gene: 6. This CDR3 region has 14 residues. About this clonotype itself: Its antigen is unidentified.

The gene calls are TRBV7-9 and TRBJ2-3; 10 positions agree with TRBD2. This receptor was taken from a woman aged 25-40 years with Graves' hyperthyroidism that later progressed to Graves' ophthalmopathy. Input material: blood. Here the CDR3 reads CASSRAAGGDTQYF. In nucleotides, the CDR3 is TGTGCCAGCAGTCGGGCAGCGGGAGGGGATACGCAGTATTTT. Together with reference TRBV7-9 and TRBJ2-3, the CDR3 gives the full variable domain: DTGVSQNPRHKITKRGQNVTFRCDPISEHNRLYWYRQTLGQGPEFLTYFQNEAQLEKSRLLSDRFSAERPKGSFSTLEIQRTEQGDSAMYLCASSRAAGGDTQYFGPGTRLTVL.